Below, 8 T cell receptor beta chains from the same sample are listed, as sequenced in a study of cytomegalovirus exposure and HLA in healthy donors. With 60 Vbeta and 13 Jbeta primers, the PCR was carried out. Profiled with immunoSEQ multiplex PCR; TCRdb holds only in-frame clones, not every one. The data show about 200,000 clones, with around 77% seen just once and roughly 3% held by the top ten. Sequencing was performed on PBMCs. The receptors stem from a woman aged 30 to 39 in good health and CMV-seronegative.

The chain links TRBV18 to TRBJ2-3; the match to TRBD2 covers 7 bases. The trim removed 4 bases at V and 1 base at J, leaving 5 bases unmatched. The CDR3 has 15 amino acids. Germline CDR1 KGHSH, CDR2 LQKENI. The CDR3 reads CASSQTSAGTDTQYF. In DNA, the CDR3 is TGTGCCAGCTCACAAACTAGCGCCGGCACAGATACGCAGTATTTT. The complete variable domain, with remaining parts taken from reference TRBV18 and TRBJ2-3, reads NAGVMQNPRHLVRRRGQEARLRCSPMKGHSHVYWYRQLPEEGLKFMVYLQKENIIDESGMPKERFSAEFPKEGPSILRIQQVVRGDSAAYFCASSQTSAGTDTQYFGPGTRLTVL.

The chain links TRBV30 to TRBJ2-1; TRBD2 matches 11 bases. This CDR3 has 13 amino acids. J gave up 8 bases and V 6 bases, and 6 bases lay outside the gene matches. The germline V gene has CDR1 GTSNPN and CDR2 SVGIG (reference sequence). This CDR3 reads CACSSGGLDEQFF. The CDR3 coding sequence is TGTGCCTGCTCTAGCGGGGGGCTCGATGAGCAGTTCTTC. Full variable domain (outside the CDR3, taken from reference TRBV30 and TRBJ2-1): SQTIHQWPATLVQPVGSPLSLECTVEGTSNPNLYWYRQAAGRGLQLLFYSVGIGQISSEVPQNLSASRPQDRQFILSSKKLLLSDSGFYLCACSSGGLDEQFFGPGTRLTVL.

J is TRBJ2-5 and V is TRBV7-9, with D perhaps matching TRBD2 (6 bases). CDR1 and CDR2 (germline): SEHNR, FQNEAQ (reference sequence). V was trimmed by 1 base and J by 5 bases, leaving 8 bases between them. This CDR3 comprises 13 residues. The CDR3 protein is CASSLVGRETQYF. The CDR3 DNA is TGTGCCAGCAGCTTAGTAGGGAGGGAGACCCAGTACTTC.

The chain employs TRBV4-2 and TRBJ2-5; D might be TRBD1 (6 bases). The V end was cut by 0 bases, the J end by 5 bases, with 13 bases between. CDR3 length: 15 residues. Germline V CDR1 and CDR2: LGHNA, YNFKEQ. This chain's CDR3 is CASSQDLMGAETQYF. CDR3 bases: TGTGCCAGCAGCCAAGATCTGATGGGGGCGGAGACCCAGTACTTC.

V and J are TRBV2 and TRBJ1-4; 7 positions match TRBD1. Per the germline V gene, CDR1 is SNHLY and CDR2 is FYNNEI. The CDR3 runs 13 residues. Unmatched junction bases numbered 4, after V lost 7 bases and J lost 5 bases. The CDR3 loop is CASTGGKNEKLFF. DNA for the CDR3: TGTGCCAGCACAGGGGGGAAAAATGAAAAACTGTTTTTT.

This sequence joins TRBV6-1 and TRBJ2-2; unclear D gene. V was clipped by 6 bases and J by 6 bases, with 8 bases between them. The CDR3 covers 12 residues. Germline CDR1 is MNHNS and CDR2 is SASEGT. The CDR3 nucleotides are TGTGCCAGCAGCCGCGCCCCCGGGGAGCTGTTTTTT. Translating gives CASSRAPGELFF.

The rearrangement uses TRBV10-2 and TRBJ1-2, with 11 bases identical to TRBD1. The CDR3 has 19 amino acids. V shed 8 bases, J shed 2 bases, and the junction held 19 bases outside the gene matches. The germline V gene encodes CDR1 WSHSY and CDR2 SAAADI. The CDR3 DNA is TGCGCCAGCGGGGGAGGTCCAAGGACAGGGGGCGAATCGAACTATGGCTACACCTTC. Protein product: CASGGGPRTGGESNYGYTF.

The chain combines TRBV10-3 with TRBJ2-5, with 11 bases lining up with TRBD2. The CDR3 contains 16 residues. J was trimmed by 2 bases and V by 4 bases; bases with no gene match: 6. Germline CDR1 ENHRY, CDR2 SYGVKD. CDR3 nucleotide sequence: TGTGCCATCAGTGCCGCTAGCGGGGGGACTCAAGAGACCCAGTACTTC. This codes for CAISAASGGTQETQYF.